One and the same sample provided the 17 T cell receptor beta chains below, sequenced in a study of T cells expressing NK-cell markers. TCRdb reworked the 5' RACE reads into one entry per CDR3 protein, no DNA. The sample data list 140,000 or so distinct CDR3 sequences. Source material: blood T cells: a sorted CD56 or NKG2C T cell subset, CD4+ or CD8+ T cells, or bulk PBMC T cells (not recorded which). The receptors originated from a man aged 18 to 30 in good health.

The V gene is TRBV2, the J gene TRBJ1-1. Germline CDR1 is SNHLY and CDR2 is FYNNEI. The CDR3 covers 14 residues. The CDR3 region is CASRDGPMNTEAFF. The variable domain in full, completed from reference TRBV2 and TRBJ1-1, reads EPEVTQTPSHQVTQMGQEVILRCVPISNHLYFYWYRQILGQKVEFLVSFYNNEISEKSEIFDDQFSVERPDGSNFTLKIRSTKLEDSAMYFCASRDGPMNTEAFFGQGTRLTVV.

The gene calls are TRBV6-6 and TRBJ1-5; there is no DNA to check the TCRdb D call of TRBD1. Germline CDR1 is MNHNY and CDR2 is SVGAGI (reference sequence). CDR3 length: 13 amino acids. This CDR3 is CASSYRGNQPQHF.

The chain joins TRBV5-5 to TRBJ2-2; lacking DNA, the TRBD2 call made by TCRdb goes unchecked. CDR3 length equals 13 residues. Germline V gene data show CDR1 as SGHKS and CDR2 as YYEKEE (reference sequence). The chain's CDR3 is CASTLEGTGELFF.

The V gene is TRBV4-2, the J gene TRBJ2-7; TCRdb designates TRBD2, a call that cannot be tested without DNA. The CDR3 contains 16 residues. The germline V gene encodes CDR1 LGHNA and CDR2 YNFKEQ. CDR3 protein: CASSQEPSGKSYEQYF.

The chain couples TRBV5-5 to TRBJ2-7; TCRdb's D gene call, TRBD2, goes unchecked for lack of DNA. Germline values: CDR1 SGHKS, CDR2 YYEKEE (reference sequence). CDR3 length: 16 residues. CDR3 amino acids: CASSLGVAVFSYEQYF.

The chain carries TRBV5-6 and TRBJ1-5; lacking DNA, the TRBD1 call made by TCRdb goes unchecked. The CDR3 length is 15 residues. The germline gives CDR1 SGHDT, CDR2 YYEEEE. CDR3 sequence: CASSLIGGENQPQHF.

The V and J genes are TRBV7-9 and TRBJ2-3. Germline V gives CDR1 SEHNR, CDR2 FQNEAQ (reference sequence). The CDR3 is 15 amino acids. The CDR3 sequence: CASSLEGWVQDTQYF.

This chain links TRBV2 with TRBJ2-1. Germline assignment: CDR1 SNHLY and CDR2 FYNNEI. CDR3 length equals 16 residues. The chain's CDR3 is CASSASGSFGYNEQFF.

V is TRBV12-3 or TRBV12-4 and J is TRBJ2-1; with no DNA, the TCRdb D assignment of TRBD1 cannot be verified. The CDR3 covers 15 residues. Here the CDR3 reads CASTNGGGSYNEQFF.

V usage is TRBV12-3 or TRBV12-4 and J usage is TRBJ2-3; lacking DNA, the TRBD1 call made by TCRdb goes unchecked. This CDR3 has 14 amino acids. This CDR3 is CAGQDRDGSDTQYF.

CDR3 in amino acids: CAISDPASGLNEQFF. This chain uses TRBV10-3 with TRBJ2-1; TCRdb proposes TRBD2, but this gene call is untestable without DNA. CDR1 ENHRY and CDR2 SYGVKD come from the germline V gene. CDR3 length equals 15 residues.

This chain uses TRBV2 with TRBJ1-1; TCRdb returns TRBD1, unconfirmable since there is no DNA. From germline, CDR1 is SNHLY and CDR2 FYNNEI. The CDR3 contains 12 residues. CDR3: CASARGGAEAFF. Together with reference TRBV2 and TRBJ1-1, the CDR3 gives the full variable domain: EPEVTQTPSHQVTQMGQEVILRCVPISNHLYFYWYRQILGQKVEFLVSFYNNEISEKSEIFDDQFSVERPDGSNFTLKIRSTKLEDSAMYFCASARGGAEAFFGQGTRLTVV.

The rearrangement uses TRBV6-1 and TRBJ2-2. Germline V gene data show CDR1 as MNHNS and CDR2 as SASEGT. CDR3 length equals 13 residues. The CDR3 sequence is CASSWSNTGELFF.

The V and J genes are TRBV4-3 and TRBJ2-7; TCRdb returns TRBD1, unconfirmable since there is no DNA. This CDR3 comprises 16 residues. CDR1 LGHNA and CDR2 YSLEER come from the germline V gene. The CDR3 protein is CASSQDAGVPSYEQYF.

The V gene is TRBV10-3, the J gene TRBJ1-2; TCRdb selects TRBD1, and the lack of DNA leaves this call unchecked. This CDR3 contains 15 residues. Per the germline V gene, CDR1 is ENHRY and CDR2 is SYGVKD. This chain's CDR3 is CAISDSGTVNYGYTF.

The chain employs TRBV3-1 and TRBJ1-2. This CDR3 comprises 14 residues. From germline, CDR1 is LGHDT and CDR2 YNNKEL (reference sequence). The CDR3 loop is CASSQPRSNYGYTF.

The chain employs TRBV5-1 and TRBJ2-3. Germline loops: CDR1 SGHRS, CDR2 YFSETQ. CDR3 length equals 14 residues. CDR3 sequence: CASSLDSRTDTQYF.